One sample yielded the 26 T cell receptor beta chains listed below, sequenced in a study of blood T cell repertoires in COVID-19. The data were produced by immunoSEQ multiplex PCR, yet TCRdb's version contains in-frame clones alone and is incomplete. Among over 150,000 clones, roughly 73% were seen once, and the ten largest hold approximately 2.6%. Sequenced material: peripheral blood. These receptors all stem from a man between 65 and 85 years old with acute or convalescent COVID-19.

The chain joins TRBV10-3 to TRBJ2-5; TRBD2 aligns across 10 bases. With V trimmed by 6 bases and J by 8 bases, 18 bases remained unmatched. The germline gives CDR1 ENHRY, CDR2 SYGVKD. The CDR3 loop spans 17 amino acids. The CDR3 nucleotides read TGTGCCATCAGAACCGGGACTAGCGCCCTCGGTTTTGGAACCCAGTACTTC. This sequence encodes CAIRTGTSALGFGTQYF.

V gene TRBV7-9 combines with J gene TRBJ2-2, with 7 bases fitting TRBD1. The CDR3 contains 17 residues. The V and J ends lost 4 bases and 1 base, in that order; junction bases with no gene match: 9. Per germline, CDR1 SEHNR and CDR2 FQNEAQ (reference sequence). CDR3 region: CASSYDPGQKNTGELFF. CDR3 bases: TGTGCCAGCAGCTACGATCCGGGACAGAAGAACACCGGGGAGCTGTTTTTT.

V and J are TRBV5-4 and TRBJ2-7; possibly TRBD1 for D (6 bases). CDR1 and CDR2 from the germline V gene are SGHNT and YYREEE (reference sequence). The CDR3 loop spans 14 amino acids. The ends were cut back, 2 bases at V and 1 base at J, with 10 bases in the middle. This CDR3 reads CASSFARGSYEQYF. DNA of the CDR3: TGTGCCAGCAGCTTTGCTAGGGGGTCCTACGAGCAGTACTTC.

This CDR3 is CASRKRGQGDTEAFF. CDR3 nucleotides: TGTGCCAGCAGAAAAAGGGGACAGGGAGACACTGAAGCTTTCTTT. This chain connects TRBV7-2 to TRBJ1-1; 9 bases align to TRBD1. Germline V gene sequence: CDR1 SGHTA, CDR2 FQGNSA. This CDR3 spans 15 amino acids. V gave up 6 bases and J gave up 3 bases; unmatched junction bases: 8.

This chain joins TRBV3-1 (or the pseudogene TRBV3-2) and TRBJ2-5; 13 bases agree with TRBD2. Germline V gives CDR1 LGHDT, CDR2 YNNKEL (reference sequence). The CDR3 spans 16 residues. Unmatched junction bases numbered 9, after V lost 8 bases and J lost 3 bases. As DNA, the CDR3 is TGTGCCAGCCAGAGAATGACTAGCGGGGGGAAAGAGACCCAGTACTTC. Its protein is CASQRMTSGGKETQYF.

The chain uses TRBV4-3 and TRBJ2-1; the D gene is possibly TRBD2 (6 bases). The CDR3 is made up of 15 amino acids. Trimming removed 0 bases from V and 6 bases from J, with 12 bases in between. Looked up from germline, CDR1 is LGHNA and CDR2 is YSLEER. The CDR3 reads CASSQDWGVGNEQFF. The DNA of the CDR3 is TGCGCCAGCAGCCAAGACTGGGGGGTTGGCAATGAGCAGTTCTTC.

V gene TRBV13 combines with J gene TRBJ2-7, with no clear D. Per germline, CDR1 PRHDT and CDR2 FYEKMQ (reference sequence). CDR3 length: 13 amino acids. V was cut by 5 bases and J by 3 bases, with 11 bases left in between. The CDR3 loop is CASSPPSDYEQYF. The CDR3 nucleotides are TGTGCCAGCAGCCCCCCTAGTGACTACGAGCAGTACTTC.

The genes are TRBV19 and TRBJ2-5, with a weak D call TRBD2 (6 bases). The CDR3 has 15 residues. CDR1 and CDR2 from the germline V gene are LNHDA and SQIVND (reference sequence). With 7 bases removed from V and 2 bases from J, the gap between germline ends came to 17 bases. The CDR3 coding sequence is TGTGCCAGTACTTATGAGGCGGGGCCGCAAGAGACCCAGTACTTC. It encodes CASTYEAGPQETQYF.

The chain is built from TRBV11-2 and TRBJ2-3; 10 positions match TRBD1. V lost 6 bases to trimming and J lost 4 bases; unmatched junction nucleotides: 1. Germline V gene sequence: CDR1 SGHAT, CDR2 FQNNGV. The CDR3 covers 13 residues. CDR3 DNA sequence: TGTGCCAGCAGAGGGACAGGGGCAGATACGCAGTATTTT. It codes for CASRGTGADTQYF.

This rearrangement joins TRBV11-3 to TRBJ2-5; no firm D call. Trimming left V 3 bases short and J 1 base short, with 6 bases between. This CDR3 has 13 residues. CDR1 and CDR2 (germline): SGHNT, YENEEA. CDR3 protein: CASSLRIQETQYF. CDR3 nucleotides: TGTGCCAGCAGCTTGAGGATCCAAGAGACCCAGTACTTC.

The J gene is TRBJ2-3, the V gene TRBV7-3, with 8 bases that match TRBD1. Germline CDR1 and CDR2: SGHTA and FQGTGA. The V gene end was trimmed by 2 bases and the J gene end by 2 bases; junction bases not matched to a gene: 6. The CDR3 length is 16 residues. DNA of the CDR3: TGTGCCAGCAGCTTAGTTGGACAGGGTTTCACAGATACGCAGTATTTT. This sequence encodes CASSLVGQGFTDTQYF.

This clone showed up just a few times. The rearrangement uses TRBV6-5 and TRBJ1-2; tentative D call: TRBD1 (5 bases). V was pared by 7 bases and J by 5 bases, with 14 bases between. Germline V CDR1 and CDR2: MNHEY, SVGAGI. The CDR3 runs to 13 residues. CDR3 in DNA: TGTGCCAGCACTTTGGAGGGGTTTTATGGCTACACCTTC. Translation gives CASTLEGFYGYTF.

The CDR3 DNA reads TGTGCCAGCAGTTGGGCCCTAGCGGGAGGCACCTACGAGCAGTACTTC. It encodes CASSWALAGGTYEQYF. V gene TRBV6-2 or TRBV6-3 combines with J gene TRBJ2-7, with 11 bases identical to TRBD2. The trim removed 4 bases at V and 2 bases at J, leaving 7 bases unmatched. The CDR3 sequence is 16 residues long. CDR1 and CDR2 (germline): MNHEY, SVGEGT.

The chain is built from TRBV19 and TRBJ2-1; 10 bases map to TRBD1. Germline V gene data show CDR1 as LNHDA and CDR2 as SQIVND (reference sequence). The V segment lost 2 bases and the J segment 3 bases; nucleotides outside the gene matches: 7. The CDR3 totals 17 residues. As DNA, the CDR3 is TGTGCCAGTAGTATATACCCGGGACAGGGGTTCTACAATGAGCAGTTCTTC. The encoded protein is CASSIYPGQGFYNEQFF.

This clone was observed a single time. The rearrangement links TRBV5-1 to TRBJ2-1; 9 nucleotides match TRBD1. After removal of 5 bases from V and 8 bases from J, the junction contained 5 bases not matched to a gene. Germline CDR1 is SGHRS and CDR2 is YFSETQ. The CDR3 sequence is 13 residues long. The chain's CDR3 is CASRVGQGYEQFF. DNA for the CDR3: TGCGCCAGCAGGGTGGGACAGGGATATGAGCAGTTCTTC. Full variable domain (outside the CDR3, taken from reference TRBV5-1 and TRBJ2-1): KAGVTQTPRYLIKTRGQQVTLSCSPISGHRSVSWYQQTPGQGLQFLFEYFSETQRNKGNFPGRFSGRQFSNSRSEMNVSTLELGDSALYLCASRVGQGYEQFFGPGTRLTVL.

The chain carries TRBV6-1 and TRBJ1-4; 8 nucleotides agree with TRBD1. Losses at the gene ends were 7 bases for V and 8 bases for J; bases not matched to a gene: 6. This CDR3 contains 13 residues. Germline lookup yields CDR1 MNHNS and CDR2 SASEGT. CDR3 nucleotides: TGTGCCAGCACGACAGGGGCAGAGGAAAAACTGTTTTTT. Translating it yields CASTTGAEEKLFF.

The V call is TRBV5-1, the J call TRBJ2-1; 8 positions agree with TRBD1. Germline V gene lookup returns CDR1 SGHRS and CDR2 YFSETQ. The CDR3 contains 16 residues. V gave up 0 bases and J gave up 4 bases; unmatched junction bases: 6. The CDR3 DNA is TGCGCCAGCAGCTTGGGAACGGACAGGGTATACAATGAGCAGTTCTTC. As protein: CASSLGTDRVYNEQFF.

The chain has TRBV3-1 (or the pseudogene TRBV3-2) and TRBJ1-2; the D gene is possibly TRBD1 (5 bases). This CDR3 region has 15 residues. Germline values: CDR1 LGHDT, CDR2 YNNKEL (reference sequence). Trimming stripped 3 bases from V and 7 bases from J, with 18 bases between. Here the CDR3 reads CASSHPAGQILGYTF. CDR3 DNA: TGTGCCAGCAGCCATCCTGCAGGGCAAATTCTTGGCTACACCTTC.

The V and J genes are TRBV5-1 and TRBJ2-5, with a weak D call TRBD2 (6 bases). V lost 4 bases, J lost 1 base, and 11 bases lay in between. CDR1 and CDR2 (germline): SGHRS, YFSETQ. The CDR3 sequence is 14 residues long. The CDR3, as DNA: TGCGCCAGCAGCGGGGGACTCTCCCAAGAGACCCAGTACTTC. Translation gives CASSGGLSQETQYF.

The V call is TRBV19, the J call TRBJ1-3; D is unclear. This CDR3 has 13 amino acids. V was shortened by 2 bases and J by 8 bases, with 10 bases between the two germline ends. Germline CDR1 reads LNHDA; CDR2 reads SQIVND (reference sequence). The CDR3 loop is CASSITTLHTIYF. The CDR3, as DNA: TGTGCCAGTAGTATAACGACACTCCACACCATATATTTT.

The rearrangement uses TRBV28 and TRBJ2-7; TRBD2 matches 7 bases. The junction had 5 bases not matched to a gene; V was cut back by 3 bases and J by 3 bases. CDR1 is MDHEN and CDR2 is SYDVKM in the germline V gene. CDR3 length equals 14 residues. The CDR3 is CASSFHGGSYEQYF. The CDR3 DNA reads TGTGCCAGCAGTTTTCATGGCGGGAGCTACGAGCAGTACTTC.

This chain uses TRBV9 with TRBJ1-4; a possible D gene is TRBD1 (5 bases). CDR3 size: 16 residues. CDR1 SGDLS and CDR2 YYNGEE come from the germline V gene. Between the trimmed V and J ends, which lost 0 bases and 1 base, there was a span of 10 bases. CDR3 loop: CASSVGLQGTNEKLFF. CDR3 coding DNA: TGTGCCAGCAGCGTAGGCCTTCAGGGAACTAATGAAAAACTGTTTTTT.

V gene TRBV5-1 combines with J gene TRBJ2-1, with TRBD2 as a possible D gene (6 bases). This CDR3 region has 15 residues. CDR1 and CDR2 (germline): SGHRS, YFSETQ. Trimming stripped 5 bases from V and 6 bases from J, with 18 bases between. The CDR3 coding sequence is TGCGCCAGCAGGGGGGACGTGGTGGGAGGCAATGAGCAGTTCTTC. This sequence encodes CASRGDVVGGNEQFF.

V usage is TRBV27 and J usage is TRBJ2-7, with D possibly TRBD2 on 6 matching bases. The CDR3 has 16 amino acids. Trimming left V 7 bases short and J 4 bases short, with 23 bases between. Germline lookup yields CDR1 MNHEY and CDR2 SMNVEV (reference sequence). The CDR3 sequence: CASTRGTAKEGYEQYF. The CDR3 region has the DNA TGTGCCAGCACTCGGGGGACTGCTAAGGAGGGGTACGAGCAGTACTTC.

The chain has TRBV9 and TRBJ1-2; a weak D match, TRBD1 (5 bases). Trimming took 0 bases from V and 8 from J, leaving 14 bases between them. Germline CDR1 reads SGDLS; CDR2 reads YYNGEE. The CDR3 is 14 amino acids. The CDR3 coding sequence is TGTGCCAGCAGCGTAGAATGGCTAGGGGCCGGCTACACCTTC. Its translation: CASSVEWLGAGYTF.

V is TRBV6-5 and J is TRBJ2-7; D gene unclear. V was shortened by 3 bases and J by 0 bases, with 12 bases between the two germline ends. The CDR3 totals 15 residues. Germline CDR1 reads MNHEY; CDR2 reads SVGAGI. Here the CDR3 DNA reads TGTGCCAGCAGTTATTCCCCAGCGTTCTCCTACGAGCAGTACTTC. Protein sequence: CASSYSPAFSYEQYF.